This T cell receptor beta chain was captured by sequencing in a study of control samples from healthy donors and cancer patients. The repertoire was sequenced with immunoSEQ multiplex PCR; TCRdb's copy has only in-frame clones and lacks some. The sample has approximately 89,000 clones; about nine tenths are singletons. Trimming took off 2 bases at V and 2 bases at J, with 14 bases between the two ends. There are 16 residues in the CDR3. Germline assignment: CDR1 MNHNY and CDR2 SVGAGI (reference sequence). V and J are TRBV6-6 and TRBJ2-3; a weak D match, TRBD2 (6 bases). This TCR was recovered from a man aged 25 to 40 in good health. What was sequenced was blood. CDR3 nucleotide sequence: TGTGCCAGCAGTTACCCGGCGGGGTCTATCACAGATACGCAGTATTTT. Amino acid sequence: CASSYPAGSITDTQYF.